These 13 T cell receptor beta chains were all obtained from the same sample, sequenced in a study of blood T cell repertoires in COVID-19. Libraries were prepared by immunoSEQ multiplex PCR; TCRdb keeps only in-frame clonotypes and omits some of them. Of 650,000 to 800,000 clones listed, just under 90% are singletons. The sequenced sample consisted of peripheral blood. These receptors all come from a woman younger than 30 with acute or convalescent COVID-19.

This rearrangement joins TRBV6-2 or TRBV6-3 to TRBJ1-1; no definite D call. The V end was cut by 0 bases, the J end by 7 bases, with 21 bases between. Per germline, CDR1 MNHEY and CDR2 SVGEGT. This CDR3 comprises 17 residues. The CDR3 DNA reads TGTGCCAGCAGTTACTCGTTTTTTCTGGGCCGACGTTTTGAAGCTTTCTTT. Translation gives CASSYSFFLGRRFEAFF.

This CDR3 is CASSAVEGGGQYF. DNA for the CDR3: TGTGCCAGCAGCGCAGTAGAGGGCGGGGGGCAGTACTTC. The chain combines TRBV9 with TRBJ2-7, with 7 bases aligning to TRBD2. The germline V gene has CDR1 SGDLS and CDR2 YYNGEE. This CDR3 is 13 amino acids long. Trimming took 3 bases from V and 9 from J; bases not matched to a gene: 9.

V usage is TRBV10-2 and J usage is TRBJ2-1; D possibly corresponds to TRBD2 (5 bases). V lost 0 bases to trimming and J lost 0 bases, with 9 bases between them. CDR1 and CDR2 from the germline V gene are WSHSY and SAAADI. CDR3 size: 16 residues. CDR3 region: CASSESRGSSYNEQFF. In DNA form, the CDR3 reads TGCGCCAGCAGTGAGTCGAGAGGGAGCTCCTACAATGAGCAGTTCTTC.

CDR3 loop: CASSLEIQARGTEAFF. DNA of the CDR3: TGTGCCAGCAGTTTGGAGATCCAAGCCCGAGGGACTGAAGCTTTCTTT. V is TRBV27 and J is TRBJ1-1; no definite D call. The ends were cut back, 3 bases at V and 5 bases at J, with 19 bases in the middle. Germline V gene sequence: CDR1 MNHEY, CDR2 SMNVEV (reference sequence). The CDR3 sequence is 16 residues long.

The chain combines TRBV14 with TRBJ2-7; 9 positions agree with TRBD1. The CDR3 is 15 residues long. The germline V gene has CDR1 SGHDN and CDR2 FVKESK. J lost 9 bases, V lost 4 bases, and 13 bases had no gene match. CDR3 in amino acids: CASSLYRDRVGAQYF. Here the CDR3 DNA reads TGTGCCAGCAGCCTCTACCGGGACAGGGTAGGCGCGCAGTACTTC.

This clone occurred a few times. V usage is TRBV5-4 and J usage is TRBJ1-4, with 7 bases fitting TRBD1. Germline CDR1 reads SGHNT; CDR2 reads YYREEE (reference sequence). This CDR3 has 15 residues. V shed 4 bases, J shed 3 bases, and the junction held 6 bases outside the gene matches. CDR3 amino acids: CASSKNRGANEKLFF. The CDR3 nucleotides are TGTGCCAGCAGCAAGAACAGGGGTGCTAATGAAAAACTGTTTTTT.

The genes are TRBV7-6 and TRBJ1-1, with D hard to call. Germline CDR1 and CDR2: SGHVS and FNYEAQ. The CDR3 runs 16 residues. Trimming stripped 4 bases from V and 0 bases from J, with 15 bases between. The CDR3 region is CASSSYRGGMNTEAFF. Written as DNA, the CDR3 is TGTGCCAGCAGCTCCTACCGGGGAGGGATGAACACTGAAGCTTTCTTT.

This clone was recorded a few times. J is TRBJ1-1 and V is TRBV7-9; TRBD1 is a possible D gene (6 bases). The CDR3 covers 14 residues. The germline CDR1 and CDR2 sequences are SEHNR and FQNEAQ (reference sequence). Deletions cut 5 bases from V and 7 bases from J, with 17 bases between. The CDR3, as DNA: TGTGCCAGCAGCCTTCCTCGGACAGAGTTTGAAGCTTTCTTT. Its protein is CASSLPRTEFEAFF. The full variable domain, in which reference TRBV7-9 and TRBJ1-1 provide the parts outside the CDR3, is DTGVSQNPRHKITKRGQNVTFRCDPISEHNRLYWYRQTLGQGPEFLTYFQNEAQLEKSRLLSDRFSAERPKGSFSTLEIQRTEQGDSAMYLCASSLPRTEFEAFFGQGTRLTVV.

The rearrangement links TRBV18 to TRBJ1-1, with 11 bases fitting TRBD1. Trimming at V came to 3 bases and at J to 2 bases, leaving 2 bases not matched to a gene. The CDR3 totals 15 residues. Germline V lookup: CDR1 KGHSH, CDR2 LQKENI. The CDR3 coding sequence is TGTGCCAGCTCACCGGACAGGGGGCGAAACACTGAAGCTTTCTTT. This encodes CASSPDRGRNTEAFF.

The chain uses TRBV27 and TRBJ2-2, with 7 bases identical to TRBD1. This CDR3 region has 16 residues. Germline CDR1 MNHEY, CDR2 SMNVEV (reference sequence). V dropped 6 bases and J dropped 2; count of bases not matched to a gene: 9. CDR3 residues: CASRGTVGVNTGELFF. The CDR3 DNA reads as TGTGCCAGCAGGGGGACAGTGGGCGTCAACACCGGGGAGCTGTTTTTT.

This clone has more than one count but fewer than ten. This rearrangement joins TRBV6-2 or TRBV6-3 to TRBJ1-1; 9 bases match TRBD1. V trimming: 6 bases; J trimming: 5 bases; junction bases outside the gene matches: 7. The CDR3 sequence is 14 residues long. CDR1 and CDR2 from the germline V gene are MNHEY and SVGEGT. DNA of the CDR3: TGTGCCAGCAGCCAGACAGGGGGAATTACTGAAGCTTTCTTT. Amino acid sequence: CASSQTGGITEAFF.

To note about this clone: This sample also contains other DNA sequences that code for the same CDR3. This CDR3 is CSVGQGLGTEAFF. DNA for the CDR3: TGCAGCGTTGGGCAGGGTTTGGGCACTGAAGCTTTCTTT. J is TRBJ1-1 and V is TRBV29-1; a possible D gene is TRBD1 (5 bases). This CDR3 spans 13 amino acids. The germline V gene has CDR1 SQVTM and CDR2 ANQGSEA. The V and J ends lost 4 bases and 4 bases respectively, with 13 bases between them.

The chain employs TRBV19 and TRBJ1-5, with a possible D match to TRBD1 (5 bases). The germline V gene has CDR1 LNHDA and CDR2 SQIVND (reference sequence). The CDR3 sequence is 15 residues long. Trimming pared 9 bases from V and 4 bases from J, leaving 19 bases between. Written as DNA, the CDR3 is TGTGCCAGCTCTCAGGGTTGGACCGAGAATCAGCCCCAGCATTTT. Its protein product is CASSQGWTENQPQHF.